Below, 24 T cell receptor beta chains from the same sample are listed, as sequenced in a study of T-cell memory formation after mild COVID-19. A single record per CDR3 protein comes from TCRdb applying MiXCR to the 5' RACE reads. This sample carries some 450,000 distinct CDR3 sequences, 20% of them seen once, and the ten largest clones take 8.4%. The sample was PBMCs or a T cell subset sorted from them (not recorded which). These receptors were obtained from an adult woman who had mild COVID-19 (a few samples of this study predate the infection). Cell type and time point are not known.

The CDR3 loop reads CASSPIMRASGNTIYF. The DNA of the CDR3 is TGTGCCAGCAGCCCCATCATGAGAGCATCTGGAAACACCATATATTTT. The genes are TRBV7-9 and TRBJ1-3; no definite D call. The CDR3 covers 16 residues. CDR1 SEHNR and CDR2 FQNEAQ come from the germline V gene (reference sequence). Trimming removed 5 bases at V and 1 base at J, with 15 bases between.

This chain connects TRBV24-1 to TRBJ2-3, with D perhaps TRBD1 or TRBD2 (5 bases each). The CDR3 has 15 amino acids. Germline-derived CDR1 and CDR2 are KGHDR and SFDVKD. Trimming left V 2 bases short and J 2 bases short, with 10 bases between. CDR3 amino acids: CATSDSGTYTDTQYF. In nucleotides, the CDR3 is TGTGCCACCAGTGATTCCGGGACCTACACAGATACGCAGTATTTT.

This CDR3 is CASSRTWTGRETEAFF. The CDR3 region has the DNA TGTGCCAGCAGCCGAACCTGGACAGGGAGGGAGACTGAAGCTTTCTTT. The V gene is TRBV11-2, the J gene TRBJ1-1, with TRBD1 matching over 8 bases. The CDR3 has 16 amino acids. CDR1 SGHAT and CDR2 FQNNGV come from the germline V gene. J was trimmed by 5 bases and V by 5 bases; bases with no gene match: 13. Together with reference TRBV11-2 and TRBJ1-1, the CDR3 gives the full variable domain: EAGVAQSPRYKIIEKRQSVAFWCNPISGHATLYWYQQILGQGPKLLIQFQNNGVVDDSQLPKDRFSAERLKGVDSTLKIQPAKLEDSAVYLCASSRTWTGRETEAFFGQGTRLTVV.

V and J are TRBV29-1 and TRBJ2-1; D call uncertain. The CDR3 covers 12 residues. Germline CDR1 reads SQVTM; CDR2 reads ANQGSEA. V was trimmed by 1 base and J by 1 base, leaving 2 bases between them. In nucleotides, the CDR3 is TGCAGCGTTGAAGGTTCCTACAATGAGCAGTTCTTC. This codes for CSVEGSYNEQFF.

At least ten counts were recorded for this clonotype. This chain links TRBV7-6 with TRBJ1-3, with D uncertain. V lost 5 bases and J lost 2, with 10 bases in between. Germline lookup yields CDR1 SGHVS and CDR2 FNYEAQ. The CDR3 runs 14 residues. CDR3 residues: CASSPGRTGNTIYF. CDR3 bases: TGTGCCAGCAGCCCAGGAAGAACTGGAAACACCATATATTTT.

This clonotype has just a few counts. The CDR3 is CASRGQGPSTDTQYF. DNA of the CDR3: TGTGCCAGCCGAGGACAGGGGCCAAGCACAGATACGCAGTATTTT. V gene TRBV28 combines with J gene TRBJ2-3, with 9 bases identical to TRBD1. CDR1 MDHEN and CDR2 SYDVKM come from the germline V gene. V shed 8 bases, J shed 0 bases, and the junction held 6 bases outside the gene matches. CDR3 length equals 15 residues.

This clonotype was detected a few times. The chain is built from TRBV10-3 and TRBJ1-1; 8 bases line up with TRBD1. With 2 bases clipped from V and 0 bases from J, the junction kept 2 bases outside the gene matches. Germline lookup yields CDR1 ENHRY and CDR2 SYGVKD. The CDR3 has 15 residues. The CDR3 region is CAISEGQGMNTEAFF. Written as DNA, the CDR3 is TGTGCCATCAGTGAGGGACAGGGCATGAACACTGAAGCTTTCTTT.

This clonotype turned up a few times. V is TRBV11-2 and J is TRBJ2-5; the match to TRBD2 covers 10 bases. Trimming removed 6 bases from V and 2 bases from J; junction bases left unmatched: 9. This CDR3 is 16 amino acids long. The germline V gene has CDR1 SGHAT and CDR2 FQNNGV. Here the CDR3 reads CASRNPTSGLQETQYF. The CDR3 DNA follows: TGTGCCAGCAGGAACCCGACTAGCGGGCTTCAAGAGACCCAGTACTTC.

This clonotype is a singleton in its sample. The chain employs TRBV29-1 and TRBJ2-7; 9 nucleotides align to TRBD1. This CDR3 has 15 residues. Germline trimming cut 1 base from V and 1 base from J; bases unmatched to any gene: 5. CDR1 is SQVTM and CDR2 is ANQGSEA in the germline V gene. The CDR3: CSVEVPGQGSYEQYF. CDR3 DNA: TGCAGCGTTGAAGTTCCGGGACAGGGTTCCTACGAGCAGTACTTC.

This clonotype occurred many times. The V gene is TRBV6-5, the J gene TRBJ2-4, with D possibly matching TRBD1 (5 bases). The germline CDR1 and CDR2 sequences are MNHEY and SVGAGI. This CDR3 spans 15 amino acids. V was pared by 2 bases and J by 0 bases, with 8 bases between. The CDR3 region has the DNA TGTGCCAGCAGTTACGGGGCCCTAGCCAAAAACATTCAGTACTTC. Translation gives CASSYGALAKNIQYF.

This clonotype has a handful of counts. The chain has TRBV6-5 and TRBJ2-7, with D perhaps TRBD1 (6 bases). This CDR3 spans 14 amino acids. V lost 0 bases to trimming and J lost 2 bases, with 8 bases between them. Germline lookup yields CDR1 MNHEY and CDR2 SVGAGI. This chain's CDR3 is CASSYSRGAYEQYF. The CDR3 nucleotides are TGTGCCAGCAGTTACTCCAGGGGTGCCTACGAGCAGTACTTC.

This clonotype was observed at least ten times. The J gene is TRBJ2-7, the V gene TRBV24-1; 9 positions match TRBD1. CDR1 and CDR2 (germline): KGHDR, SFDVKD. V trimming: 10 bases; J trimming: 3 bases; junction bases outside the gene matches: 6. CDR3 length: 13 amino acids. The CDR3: CATEPGQGYEQYF. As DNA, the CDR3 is TGTGCCACGGAACCGGGACAGGGCTACGAGCAGTACTTC.

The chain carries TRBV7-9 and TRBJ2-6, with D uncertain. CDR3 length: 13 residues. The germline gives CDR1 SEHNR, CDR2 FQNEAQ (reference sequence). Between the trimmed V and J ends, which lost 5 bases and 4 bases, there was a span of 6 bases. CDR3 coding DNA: TGTGCCAGCAGCACCCAGGGGGCCAACGTCCTGACTTTC. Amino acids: CASSTQGANVLTF.

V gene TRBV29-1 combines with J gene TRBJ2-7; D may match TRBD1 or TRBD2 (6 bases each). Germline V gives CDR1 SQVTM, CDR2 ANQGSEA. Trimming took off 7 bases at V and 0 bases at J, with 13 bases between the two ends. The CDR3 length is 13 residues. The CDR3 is CSAYGGHSYEQYF. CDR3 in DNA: TGCAGCGCCTACGGGGGCCACTCCTACGAGCAGTACTTC.

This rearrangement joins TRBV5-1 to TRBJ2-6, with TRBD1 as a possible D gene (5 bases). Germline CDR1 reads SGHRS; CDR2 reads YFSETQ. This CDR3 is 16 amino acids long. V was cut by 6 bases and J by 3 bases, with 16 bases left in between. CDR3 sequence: CASNLKGLGGANVLTF. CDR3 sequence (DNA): TGCGCCAGCAATCTCAAGGGGCTGGGTGGGGCCAACGTCCTGACTTTC. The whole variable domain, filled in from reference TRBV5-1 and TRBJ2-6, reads KAGVTQTPRYLIKTRGQQVTLSCSPISGHRSVSWYQQTPGQGLQFLFEYFSETQRNKGNFPGRFSGRQFSNSRSEMNVSTLELGDSALYLCASNLKGLGGANVLTFGAGSRLTVL.

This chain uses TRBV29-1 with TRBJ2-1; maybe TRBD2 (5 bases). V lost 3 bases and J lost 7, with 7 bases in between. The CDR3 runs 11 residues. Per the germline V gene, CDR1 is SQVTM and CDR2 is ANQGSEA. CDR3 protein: CSVDPGNEQFF. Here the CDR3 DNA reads TGCAGCGTTGACCCGGGGAATGAGCAGTTCTTC.

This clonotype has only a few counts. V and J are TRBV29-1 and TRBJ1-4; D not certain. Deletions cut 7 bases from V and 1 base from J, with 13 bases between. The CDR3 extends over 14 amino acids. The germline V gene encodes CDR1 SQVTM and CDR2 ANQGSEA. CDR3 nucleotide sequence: TGCAGCGCCACGAGACCGGGAACTAATGAAAAACTGTTTTTT. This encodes CSATRPGTNEKLFF.

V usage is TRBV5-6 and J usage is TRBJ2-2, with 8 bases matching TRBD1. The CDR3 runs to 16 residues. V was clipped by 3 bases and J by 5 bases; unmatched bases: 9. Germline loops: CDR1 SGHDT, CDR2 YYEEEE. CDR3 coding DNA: TGTGCCAGCAGCTACGGACAGGGATGGGCGACCGGGGAGCTGTTTTTT. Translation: CASSYGQGWATGELFF.

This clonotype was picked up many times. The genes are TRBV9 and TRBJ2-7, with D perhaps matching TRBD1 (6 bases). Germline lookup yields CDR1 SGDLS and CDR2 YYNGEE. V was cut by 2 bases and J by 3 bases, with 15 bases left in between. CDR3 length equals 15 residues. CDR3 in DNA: TGTGCCAGCAGCGTCGGGACAACGAGGGGCTACGAGCAGTACTTC. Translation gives CASSVGTTRGYEQYF.

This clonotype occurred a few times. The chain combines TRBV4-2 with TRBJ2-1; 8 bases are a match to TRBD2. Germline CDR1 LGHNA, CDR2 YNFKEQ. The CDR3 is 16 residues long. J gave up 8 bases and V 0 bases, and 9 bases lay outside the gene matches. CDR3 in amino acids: CASSQDLGTSLYEQFF. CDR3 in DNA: TGTGCCAGCAGCCAAGATTTGGGGACTAGTCTGTATGAGCAGTTCTTC.

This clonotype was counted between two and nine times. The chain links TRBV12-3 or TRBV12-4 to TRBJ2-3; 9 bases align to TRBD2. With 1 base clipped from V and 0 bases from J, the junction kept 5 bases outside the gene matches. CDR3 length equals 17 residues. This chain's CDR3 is CASSLEMTSGSTDTQYF. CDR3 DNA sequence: TGTGCCAGCAGTTTAGAAATGACTAGCGGAAGCACAGATACGCAGTATTTT.

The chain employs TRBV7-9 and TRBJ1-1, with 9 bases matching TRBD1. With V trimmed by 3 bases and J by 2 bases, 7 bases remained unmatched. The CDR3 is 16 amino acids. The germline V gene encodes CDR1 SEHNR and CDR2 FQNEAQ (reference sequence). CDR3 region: CASSFWGQGVNTEAFF. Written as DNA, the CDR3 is TGTGCCAGCAGCTTCTGGGGACAGGGCGTTAACACTGAAGCTTTCTTT. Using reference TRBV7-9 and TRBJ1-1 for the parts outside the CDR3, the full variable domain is DTGVSQNPRHKITKRGQNVTFRCDPISEHNRLYWYRQTLGQGPEFLTYFQNEAQLEKSRLLSDRFSAERPKGSFSTLEIQRTEQGDSAMYLCASSFWGQGVNTEAFFGQGTRLTVV.

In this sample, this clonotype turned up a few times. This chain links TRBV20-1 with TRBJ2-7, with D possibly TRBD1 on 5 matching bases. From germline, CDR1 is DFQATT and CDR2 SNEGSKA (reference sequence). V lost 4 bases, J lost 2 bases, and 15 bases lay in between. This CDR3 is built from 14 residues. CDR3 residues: CSANGAGITYEQYF. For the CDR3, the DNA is TGCAGTGCTAATGGCGCAGGGATAACCTACGAGCAGTACTTC.

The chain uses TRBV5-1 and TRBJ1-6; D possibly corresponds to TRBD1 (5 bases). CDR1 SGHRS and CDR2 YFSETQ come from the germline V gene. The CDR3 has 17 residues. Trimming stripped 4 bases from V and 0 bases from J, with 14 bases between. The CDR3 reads CASSEGAPFSYNSPLHF. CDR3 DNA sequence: TGCGCCAGCAGCGAAGGGGCCCCATTCTCCTATAATTCACCCCTCCACTTT.